These T cell receptor beta chains were read from a single sample in a study of cytomegalovirus exposure and HLA in healthy donors. The protocol was immunoSEQ multiplex PCR, while the TCRdb copy is restricted to in-frame clones and leaves out a portion. Among 85,000 to 130,000 clones, roughly 82% were seen once, and the ten largest hold 1.5% to 2%. Sequencing input: PBMCs. These TCRs come from a man aged 45 to 65 in good health and CMV-seronegative. CDR3s include the opening cysteine and the closing phenylalanine or tryptophan. The D gene is left open where the match is weak. Clone size is stated in some rows and not others, as once, few, many or a class when expanded.

CDR3 DNA,CDR3 protein,V gene,D gene,J gene,clone size
TGTGCCAGCAGCGGGATAGACAGGGGCGAGCAGTACTTC,CASSGIDRGEQYF,TRBV9,TRBD1,TRBJ2-7,NA
TGTGCCAGCAGTTGGTCGAGGGATGGCTACACCTTC,CASSWSRDGYTF,TRBV5-6,NA,TRBJ1-2,NA
TGTGCCAGTTCTCAAGTCGGGACATTGCAAGAGACCCAGTACTTC,CASSQVGTLQETQYF,TRBV7-9,NA,TRBJ2-5,NA
TGTGCCATCAGTGAAGGGACAGGGGAGTTGGATACGCAGTATTTT,CAISEGTGELDTQYF,TRBV10-3,TRBD1,TRBJ2-3,NA
TGTGCCACCACGGGACAGGAGTCCTACGAGCAGTACTTC,CATTGQESYEQYF,TRBV5-6,TRBD1,TRBJ2-7,NA
TGTGCCAGCAGACAAGGGGACAGGGAGAGTATTGAGCAGTTCTTC,CASRQGDRESIEQFF,TRBV7-9,TRBD1,TRBJ2-1,NA
TGTGCCAGCAGCTTATATCTGGACAGGGTGAATTCACCCCTCCACTTT,CASSLYLDRVNSPLHF,TRBV7-6,TRBD1,TRBJ1-6,few
TGTGCCAGCACCCCTGAGCGAACTCCAGTTACCTACAATGAGCAGTTCTTC,CASTPERTPVTYNEQFF,TRBV4-2,NA,TRBJ2-1,NA
TGTGCCAGCGGCCGGGGGGTACAAGAGACCCAGTACTTC,CASGRGVQETQYF,TRBV14,TRBD2,TRBJ2-5,NA
TGCGCCAGCAGCCAAGTGCTCACAGGGGAGGTTCAGCCCCAGCATTTT,CASSQVLTGEVQPQHF,TRBV4-3,TRBD1,TRBJ1-5,NA
TGTGCCATCAGTGAGTCTGGATCACCGGGCGAGCAGTACTTC,CAISESGSPGEQYF,TRBV10-3,NA,TRBJ2-7,NA
TGCGCCAGCAGCCCCACGAGGGAAGAGACCCAGTACTTC,CASSPTREETQYF,TRBV10-2,NA,TRBJ2-5,NA
TGCGCCAGCAGCCCCAGCGGGGGGGCCGATAAGGACACTGAAGCTTTCTTT,CASSPSGGADKDTEAFF,TRBV4-3,NA,TRBJ1-1,NA
TGTGCCATCAACCGAGGGTCTAGCACAGATACGCAGTATTTT,CAINRGSSTDTQYF,TRBV10-3,NA,TRBJ2-3,NA
TGCAGCATAGGGGATGACAGGAATCAGCCCCAGCATTTT,CSIGDDRNQPQHF,TRBV29-1,NA,TRBJ1-5,NA
TGTGCCAGCAGATCACCGGGACAGGGGGCGTTTGGCTACACCTTC,CASRSPGQGAFGYTF,TRBV5-5,TRBD1,TRBJ1-2,NA
TGTGCCAGCAGCTTTCTCCGGGCCGCGACAGGGGAAAAACTGTTTTTT,CASSFLRAATGEKLFF,TRBV5-6,TRBD1,TRBJ1-4,NA
TGTGCCAGCAGCTATCAACAGGGAACAGATACGCAGTATTTT,CASSYQQGTDTQYF,TRBV7-8,NA,TRBJ2-3,once
TGTGCCAGCAGTATAGGGAGCGGCACCGGGGAGCTGTTTTTT,CASSIGSGTGELFF,TRBV25-1,NA,TRBJ2-2,once
TGTGCCAGCAGCCAACATACAGGGCTACCTGAAGCTTTCTTT,CASSQHTGLPEAFF,TRBV14,NA,TRBJ1-1,once
TGTGCCAGCGGGATTAGCAGGACTAGCACAGATACGCAGTATTTT,CASGISRTSTDTQYF,TRBV27,NA,TRBJ2-3,NA
TGCGCCAGCAGTGAGTCTGGGCGCGAGCAGTACTTC,CASSESGREQYF,TRBV10-1,NA,TRBJ2-7,NA
TGCGCCAGCAGCTTGGGGCCTAACTATGGCTACACCTTC,CASSLGPNYGYTF,TRBV5-1,NA,TRBJ1-2,NA
TGTGCCAGCAGGCCTGAGGCCTCTGGAGAGCAGTTCTTC,CASRPEASGEQFF,TRBV7-9,NA,TRBJ2-1,NA
TGTGCCAGTAGTAAGGACAGTGCTCAAGAGACCCAGTACTTC,CASSKDSAQETQYF,TRBV19,NA,TRBJ2-5,NA
TGTGCCAGCAACGTACTACAGGACCACTACAATGAGCAGTTCTTC,CASNVLQDHYNEQFF,TRBV9,NA,TRBJ2-1,NA
TGTGCCAGCAGCCCGCAGGGGACTGGAAACACCATATATTTT,CASSPQGTGNTIYF,TRBV5-4,NA,TRBJ1-3,NA
TGTGCCAGCAGCTTAGCGAGACAGGGGGAGGTGGGTCAGCCCCAGCATTTT,CASSLARQGEVGQPQHF,TRBV7-8,TRBD1,TRBJ1-5,NA
TGTGCCAGCAGCTTAGATATTACAACTAATGAAAAACTGTTTTTT,CASSLDITTNEKLFF,TRBV11-2,NA,TRBJ1-4,NA
TGTGCCAGCAGTACTCCCAGGCGGGGGAGGAGCACCGGGGAGCTGTTTTTT,CASSTPRRGRSTGELFF,TRBV7-9,TRBD2,TRBJ2-2,NA
TGTGCCAGCAGTAAAGCGGGGTTCAGCTCCTACAATGAGCAGTTCTTC,CASSKAGFSSYNEQFF,TRBV28,TRBD2,TRBJ2-1,few
TGTGCCAGTAGTATTAGCGGGGGGGTCTCCTACAATGAGCAGTTCTTC,CASSISGGVSYNEQFF,TRBV19,TRBD2,TRBJ2-1,NA
TGTGCCAGCAGCTTACAGGGGAATCAGCCCCAGCATTTT,CASSLQGNQPQHF,TRBV7-2,NA,TRBJ1-5,few
TGTGCCAGTACCGCAGGGGTTAGTAATCAGCCCCAGCATTTT,CASTAGVSNQPQHF,TRBV19,NA,TRBJ1-5,NA
TGTGCCAGCAGCTTCCCGGACAGGGCCGGCGAGCAGTACTTC,CASSFPDRAGEQYF,TRBV4-2,TRBD1,TRBJ2-7,NA